These 29 T cell receptor beta chains originate from one sample sequenced in a study of T cell responses to AZD1222 COVID-19 vaccine. The method was immunoSEQ multiplex PCR; TCRdb's version includes in-frame clones alone and lacks a portion of them. This table has 69,000 or so clones, around nine tenths appearing once. The sequences come from peripheral blood, collected 28 days after the second dose of the MenACWY control vaccine. These receptor sequences come from an adult who received the MenACWY meningococcal vaccine as a control.

The J gene is TRBJ2-7, the V gene TRBV6-5; D may be TRBD2 (5 bases). Per germline, CDR1 MNHEY and CDR2 SVGAGI. The CDR3 loop spans 12 amino acids. Trimming took 10 bases from V and 3 from J, leaving 13 bases between them. CDR3 loop: CATSRGSYEQYF. The CDR3 nucleotides read TGTGCCACGAGCAGAGGGAGCTACGAGCAGTACTTC.

The gene calls are TRBV3-1 (or the pseudogene TRBV3-2) and TRBJ1-6; D is perhaps TRBD1 (6 bases). Trimming pared 1 base from V and 6 bases from J, leaving 13 bases between. Germline values: CDR1 LGHDT, CDR2 YNNKEL (reference sequence). The CDR3 is made up of 16 amino acids. CDR3 region: CASSQGPAGANSPLHF. CDR3 DNA: TGTGCCAGCAGCCAAGGGCCGGCAGGGGCTAATTCACCCCTCCACTTT.

V gene TRBV4-1 combines with J gene TRBJ2-1; 9 bases align to TRBD2. With 9 bases clipped from V and 8 bases from J, the junction kept 11 bases outside the gene matches. The CDR3 length is 14 residues. Per the germline V gene, CDR1 is MGHRA and CDR2 is YSYEKL. CDR3 in amino acids: CASNSGLARDEQFF. The CDR3 nucleotides are TGCGCCAGTAACTCGGGACTAGCTAGGGATGAGCAGTTCTTC.

This clone appeared a few times. The chain recombines TRBV10-3 with TRBJ2-1, with a weak D call TRBD2 (6 bases). The germline CDR1 and CDR2 sequences are ENHRY and SYGVKD. Between the trimmed V and J ends, which lost 10 bases and 6 bases, there was a span of 19 bases. The CDR3 has 14 amino acids. CDR3 amino acids: CATLGGRQANEQFF. The CDR3 coding sequence is TGTGCCACTCTGGGGGGTCGGCAAGCCAATGAGCAGTTCTTC.

The V gene is TRBV9, the J gene TRBJ2-3; TRBD1 aligns across 8 bases. Trimming removed 0 bases from V and 2 bases from J; junction bases left unmatched: 5. The CDR3 runs to 16 residues. The germline gives CDR1 SGDLS, CDR2 YYNGEE. This CDR3 is CASSVGQGLPTDTQYF. The DNA for the CDR3 is TGTGCCAGCAGCGTAGGACAGGGGTTACCCACAGATACGCAGTATTTT.

This chain joins TRBV4-3 and TRBJ1-4, with 9 bases that match TRBD1. The CDR3 length is 18 residues. V lost 1 base and J lost 8; bases outside the gene matches: 14. Germline loops: CDR1 LGHNA, CDR2 YSLEER. CDR3 nucleotide sequence: TGCGCCAGCAGCCAAGTAGCCCCGTTGGGGACAGGGAGAGAAAAACTGTTTTTT. Encoded protein: CASSQVAPLGTGREKLFF.

The chain employs TRBV2 and TRBJ2-7; 9 bases fit TRBD1. J lost 3 bases, V lost 6 bases, and 6 bases had no gene match. This CDR3 has 14 residues. The V gene's germline CDR1 is SNHLY and CDR2 FYNNEI. DNA for the CDR3: TGTGCCAGCAGAGCTACAGGGGGCGGCTACGAGCAGTACTTC. Its translation is CASRATGGGYEQYF.

J is TRBJ2-5 and V is TRBV7-2; either TRBD1 or TRBD2 may supply D (5 bases each). Trimming removed 1 base from V and 5 bases from J, with 14 bases in between. The CDR3 is 15 residues long. The germline CDR1 and CDR2 sequences are SGHTA and FQGNSA. CDR3 sequence reads: CASSLVPGPDETQYF. CDR3 coding DNA: TGTGCCAGCAGCTTAGTGCCGGGGCCTGACGAGACCCAGTACTTC.

The gene calls are TRBV24-1 and TRBJ1-4; 8 bases align to TRBD1. The germline gives CDR1 KGHDR, CDR2 SFDVKD. The J segment lost 1 base and the V segment lost 3 bases, leaving 3 bases of the junction unmatched. The CDR3 has 16 residues. The CDR3 coding sequence is TGTGCCACCAGTGATGGGACAGGATTAACTAATGAAAAACTGTTTTTT. Protein sequence: CATSDGTGLTNEKLFF.

The V and J genes are TRBV5-1 and TRBJ2-2; D remains unclear. The CDR3 runs to 15 residues. With 0 bases removed from V and 3 bases from J, the gap between germline ends came to 9 bases. CDR1 and CDR2 from the germline V gene are SGHRS and YFSETQ. The CDR3 coding sequence is TGCGCCAGCAGCTTGGGGGCCTTAGACACCGGGGAGCTGTTTTTT. Translating gives CASSLGALDTGELFF.

This chain links TRBV6-6 with TRBJ1-2, with D possibly being TRBD1 (6 bases). V lost 3 bases and J 0 bases, leaving 14 bases between the germline ends. The CDR3 totals 16 residues. Germline V gene data show CDR1 as MNHNY and CDR2 as SVGAGI (reference sequence). The CDR3 here is CASSYSYRAPNYGYTF. For the CDR3, the DNA is TGTGCCAGCAGTTATTCTTACAGGGCCCCTAACTATGGCTACACCTTC.

The J gene is TRBJ2-2, the V gene TRBV19; 8 bases match TRBD1. Germline V CDR1 and CDR2: LNHDA, SQIVND (reference sequence). The trim removed 8 bases at V and 6 bases at J, leaving 5 bases unmatched. The CDR3 is 13 amino acids. The CDR3 DNA is TGTGCCAGTTCAACAGGGGGGCCCGGGGAGCTGTTTTTT. Translating it yields CASSTGGPGELFF. Supplemented by reference TRBV19 and TRBJ2-2, the full variable domain reads DGGITQSPKYLFRKEGQNVTLSCEQNLNHDAMYWYRQDPGQGLRLIYYSQIVNDFQKGDIAEGYSVSREKKESFPLTVTSAQKNPTAFYLCASSTGGPGELFFGEGSRLTVL.

The chain combines TRBV5-6 with TRBJ1-6; D ambiguous. V lost 0 bases to trimming and J lost 7 bases, with 11 bases between them. CDR3 length: 15 residues. CDR1 is SGHDT and CDR2 is YYEEEE in the germline V gene. CDR3 loop: CASSLEEEGNSPLHF. The CDR3 nucleotides are TGTGCCAGCAGCTTGGAGGAGGAGGGAAATTCACCCCTCCACTTT.

The chain employs TRBV2 and TRBJ1-2; a weak D match, TRBD1 (5 bases). This CDR3 has 15 amino acids. Germline assignment: CDR1 SNHLY and CDR2 FYNNEI. Deletions cut 3 bases from V and 0 bases from J, with 11 bases between. The CDR3 loop is CASSDRDLTNYGYTF. DNA for the CDR3: TGTGCCAGCAGTGACAGGGACCTCACTAACTATGGCTACACCTTC.

This clone was seen once. The rearrangement joins TRBV12-3 or TRBV12-4 to TRBJ2-1; D assignment may be TRBD1 or TRBD2 (6 bases each). The CDR3 extends over 11 amino acids. V lost 7 bases to trimming and J lost 13 bases, with 14 bases between them. This CDR3 is CASTRGTLQFF. Written as DNA, the CDR3 is TGTGCCAGCACTAGGGGGACTCTCCAGTTCTTC.

The chain links TRBV6-6 to TRBJ2-5, with D perhaps matching TRBD2 (6 bases). The CDR3 spans 14 residues. V was cut by 2 bases and J by 2 bases, with 9 bases left in between. Germline CDR1 and CDR2: MNHNY and SVGAGI (reference sequence). The CDR3 spells CASSYGTRQETQYF. In DNA form, the CDR3 reads TGTGCCAGCAGTTACGGGACTCGACAAGAGACCCAGTACTTC.

The chain has TRBV5-1 and TRBJ2-7, with D uncertain. CDR3 length: 13 residues. Trimming stripped 3 bases from V and 2 bases from J, with 9 bases between. In germline, CDR1 is SGHRS, CDR2 YFSETQ. The DNA of the CDR3 is TGCGCCAGCAGCTCAAGGGCTACCTACGAGCAGTACTTC. Amino acids: CASSSRATYEQYF.

This clone was picked up one time. This rearrangement joins TRBV14 to TRBJ1-1; D remains ambiguous. Germline CDR1 SGHDN, CDR2 FVKESK. The CDR3 has 16 residues. V shed 4 bases and J shed 0 bases, with 15 bases lying between them. CDR3: CASSLNQGLLNTEAFF. CDR3 nucleotide sequence: TGTGCCAGCAGCCTAAACCAAGGCCTATTGAACACTGAAGCTTTCTTT.

V usage is TRBV3-1 (or the pseudogene TRBV3-2) and J usage is TRBJ1-2, with D maybe TRBD1 (6 bases). Germline CDR1 is LGHDT and CDR2 is YNNKEL (reference sequence). V shed 4 bases and J shed 7 bases, with 16 bases lying between them. CDR3 length equals 14 residues. The CDR3 DNA is TGTGCCAGCAGCCCGCAGGGGACGTCCTCTGGCTACACCTTC. Its translation: CASSPQGTSSGYTF.

The V call is TRBV18, the J call TRBJ2-7; D ambiguous. The germline V and J ends were trimmed by 3 bases and 0 bases, with 9 bases remaining between them. Germline V lookup: CDR1 KGHSH, CDR2 LQKENI. CDR3 length: 14 amino acids. CDR3: CASSPGRRSYEQYF. CDR3 in DNA: TGTGCCAGCTCACCGGGCAGACGCTCCTACGAGCAGTACTTC.

The chain combines TRBV29-1 with TRBJ2-5, with TRBD1 as a possible D gene (5 bases). The length of the CDR3 is 13 residues. CDR1 and CDR2 from the germline V gene are SQVTM and ANQGSEA. V was clipped by 4 bases and J by 1 base, with 10 bases between them. As DNA, the CDR3 is TGCAGCGTTGGTCGGCAGGGCCAAGAGACCCAGTACTTC. Its translation: CSVGRQGQETQYF.

This clone has more than one count but fewer than ten. V is TRBV7-9 and J is TRBJ2-1; no firm D call. V was cut by 5 bases and J by 8 bases, with 10 bases left in between. Germline CDR1 and CDR2: SEHNR and FQNEAQ (reference sequence). The CDR3 is 12 amino acids. Here the CDR3 DNA reads TGTGCCAGCAGCCCACGATGGGATGAGCAGTTCTTC. Amino acid sequence: CASSPRWDEQFF.

The V gene is TRBV28, the J gene TRBJ2-2; D might be TRBD1 (7 bases). The CDR3 covers 17 residues. Trimming cost V 4 bases and J 3 bases, with 18 bases left between them. Germline V gene sequence: CDR1 MDHEN, CDR2 SYDVKM. CDR3: CASSSLSQGGDTGELFF. CDR3 DNA: TGTGCCAGCAGTTCCTTAAGTCAGGGGGGTGACACCGGGGAGCTGTTTTTT.

This clone was seen at least ten times. The V gene is TRBV29-1, the J gene TRBJ2-6, with 8 bases matching TRBD1. After removal of 3 bases from V and 2 bases from J, the junction contained 3 bases not matched to a gene. Germline V gives CDR1 SQVTM, CDR2 ANQGSEA. The CDR3 loop spans 15 amino acids. CDR3 DNA sequence: TGCAGCGTTGAGCTACAGGGGGCTGGGGCCAACGTCCTGACTTTC. As protein: CSVELQGAGANVLTF. The full variable domain, in which reference TRBV29-1 and TRBJ2-6 provide the parts outside the CDR3, is SAVISQKPSRDICQRGTSLTIQCQVDSQVTMMFWYRQQPGQSLTLIATANQGSEATYESGFVIDKFPISRPNLTFSTLTVSNMSPEDSSIYLCSVELQGAGANVLTFGAGSRLTVL.

The chain has TRBV5-1 and TRBJ1-1, with D hard to call. This CDR3 region has 14 residues. The germline CDR1 and CDR2 sequences are SGHRS and YFSETQ. The germline V and J ends were trimmed by 3 bases and 1 base, with 10 bases remaining between them. The CDR3 is CASSYREPNTEAFF. The CDR3, as DNA: TGCGCCAGCAGCTACCGGGAGCCGAACACTGAAGCTTTCTTT.

V usage is TRBV18 and J usage is TRBJ1-1; D is possibly TRBD1 (5 bases). V was trimmed by 2 bases and J by 5 bases, leaving 12 bases between them. There are 14 residues in the CDR3. Germline CDR1 KGHSH, CDR2 LQKENI. CDR3 DNA: TGTGCCAGCTCACCAACGCGGGGGTTTACTGAAGCTTTCTTT. Amino acids: CASSPTRGFTEAFF.

The chain is built from TRBV10-2 and TRBJ2-7; D is ambiguous. V lost 2 bases, J lost 3 bases, and 2 bases lay in between. Germline values: CDR1 WSHSY, CDR2 SAAADI. The CDR3 consists of 11 residues. The CDR3, as DNA: TGCGCCAGCAGTGAGAACTACGAGCAGTACTTC. Translation gives CASSENYEQYF.

The rearrangement joins TRBV28 to TRBJ1-1; D remains unclear. This CDR3 is built from 11 residues. Trimming left V 3 bases short and J 11 bases short, with 10 bases between. Germline values: CDR1 MDHEN, CDR2 SYDVKM. The CDR3 DNA reads TGTGCCAGCAGTTTGCGGCAGGAGGCTTTCTTT. This encodes CASSLRQEAFF.

The chain links TRBV9 to TRBJ1-5; D not certain. This CDR3 region has 13 residues. Germline assignment: CDR1 SGDLS and CDR2 YYNGEE. V was cut by 0 bases and J by 4 bases, with 5 bases left in between. The CDR3 DNA is TGTGCCAGCAGCGTAGATGGGAATCAGCCCCAGCATTTT. Encoded protein: CASSVDGNQPQHF.